The sequence of this T cell receptor beta chain was determined in a study of Graves' ophthalmopathy and Graves' hyperthyroidism. The CDR3 spans 16 residues. Between the trimmed V and J ends, which lost 5 bases and 2 bases, there was a span of 16 bases. Germline V gene sequence: CDR1 ENHRY, CDR2 SYGVKD. Scientists amplified the TCR beta CDR3 regions from RNA transcripts. Following a first-round RT-PCR that used HTBI primers, a second-round multiplex PCR was carried out. TCRdb reanalysed the multiplex PCR reads using MiXCR and keeps one entry per CDR3 protein. The table shows 200,000 to 300,000 distinct CDR3 sequences, with around 45% occurring only once. This clonotype was detected a few times.

The rearrangement joins TRBV10-3 to TRBJ1-3; D uncertain. This TCR derives from an adult man with Graves' ophthalmopathy. The sequenced sample consisted of peripheral blood. The CDR3 reads CAISLSEGFPGNTIYF. The CDR3, as DNA: TGTGCCATCAGTCTGAGCGAAGGTTTCCCTGGAAACACCATATATTTT.